The 23 T cell receptor beta chains reported below all come from one sample, sequenced in a study of T cell repertoires in cytomegalovirus infection (dated by TCRdb to 2018 to 2020). Sequencing was carried out with an Illumina HiSeq 1500. TCRdb reworked the public reads: Q25 trimming with fastp, MiXCR clone assembly, productive beta chains retained. Identical CDR3 proteins give one entry, which carries the most common genes and DNA. The sample data list roughly 140,000 distinct CDR3 sequences, and roughly a quarter of these were observed just once. The top ten constitute over 9.5% of the sample. Material: PBMCs. These TCRs come from a human donor in good health (CMV status not recorded). Some clones in this sample may be carry-over from other donors' samples.

The chain is built from TRBV18 and TRBJ2-3; D is unresolved. V was trimmed by 1 base and J by 4 bases, leaving 9 bases between them. CDR1 is KGHSH and CDR2 is LQKENI in the germline V gene. This CDR3 comprises 14 residues. The chain's CDR3 is CASSPQGNADTQYF. The CDR3 DNA reads TGTGCCAGCTCACCACAGGGAAATGCAGATACGCAGTATTTT.

The J gene is TRBJ1-6, the V gene TRBV27; the D gene is possibly TRBD1 (6 bases). CDR1 and CDR2 (germline): MNHEY, SMNVEV (reference sequence). CDR3 length equals 13 residues. Deletions cut 6 bases from V and 8 bases from J, with 11 bases between. CDR3 nucleotides: TGTGCCAGCAGCAGGGGTCAGCATTCACCCCTCCACTTT. It codes for CASSRGQHSPLHF.

This clonotype appeared a few times. The V gene is TRBV5-5, the J gene TRBJ2-3; TRBD2 matches 13 bases. CDR3 length: 18 amino acids. V was clipped by 4 bases and J by 0 bases; unmatched bases: 8. Germline CDR1 is SGHKS and CDR2 is YYEKEE (reference sequence). CDR3 loop: CASSRLPGLAGSTDTQYF. The CDR3, as DNA: TGTGCCAGCAGCAGGCTCCCGGGACTAGCGGGGAGCACAGATACGCAGTATTTT.

This clonotype occurred many times. The chain uses TRBV7-2 and TRBJ2-7; 12 bases match TRBD2. The CDR3 has 15 amino acids. V shed 8 bases, J shed 7 bases, and the junction held 12 bases outside the gene matches. Germline V gives CDR1 SGHTA, CDR2 FQGNSA. The CDR3 region is CASGLLAGGPGEQYF. CDR3 DNA: TGTGCCAGCGGGTTGCTAGCGGGAGGGCCTGGTGAGCAGTACTTC.

This clonotype has ten or more counts. This sequence joins TRBV7-8 and TRBJ2-1; a weak D match, TRBD1 (6 bases). CDR1 and CDR2 (germline): SGHVS, FQNEAQ. V was trimmed by 2 bases and J by 0 bases, leaving 8 bases between them. This CDR3 has 15 residues. Written as DNA, the CDR3 is TGTGCCAGCAGCTTAATGGGGGCCTCCTACAATGAGCAGTTCTTC. Translating gives CASSLMGASYNEQFF.

In this sample, this clonotype is medium-sized. The junction departs from germline at one end; a sequencing error may be responsible. The chain employs TRBV7-7 and TRBJ2-1, with TRBD1 matching over 9 bases. This CDR3 has 14 residues. Germline CDR1 is SSHAT and CDR2 is FNYEAQ (reference sequence). CDR3 region: CASSLGQGENEQFF. CDR3 in DNA: TGTGCTAGCAGCTTGGGACAGGGAGAGAATGAGCAGTTCTTC.

The chain employs TRBV12-5 and TRBJ2-6; the D gene is possibly TRBD1 (6 bases). Per germline, CDR1 LGHNT and CDR2 FRNRAP. V lost 7 bases, J lost 1 base, and 14 bases lay in between. The CDR3 totals 16 residues. The CDR3 DNA reads as TGTGCTAGTGTCAAACAGGGTCAGTCTGGGGCCAACGTCCTGACTTTC. This sequence encodes CASVKQGQSGANVLTF. The full variable domain, its missing parts supplied by reference TRBV12-5 and TRBJ2-6, is DARVTQTPRHKVTEMGQEVTMRCQPILGHNTVFWYRQTMMQGLELLAYFRNRAPLDDSGMPKDRFSAEMPDATLATLKIQPSEPRDSAVYFCASVKQGQSGANVLTFGAGSRLTVL.

The chain joins TRBV28 to TRBJ2-1; D remains ambiguous. Looked up from germline, CDR1 is MDHEN and CDR2 is SYDVKM. Trimming left V 3 bases short and J 5 bases short, with 11 bases between. The CDR3 extends over 14 amino acids. In DNA form, the CDR3 reads TGTGCCAGCAGTTTCCCCCAGTGGGACAATGAGCAGTTCTTC. Protein sequence: CASSFPQWDNEQFF.

This clonotype was observed at least ten times. The chain has TRBV7-2 and TRBJ2-2; D not certain. The CDR3 runs to 12 residues. Germline V gene data show CDR1 as SGHTA and CDR2 as FQGNSA. V was pared by 1 base and J by 6 bases, with 3 bases between. CDR3 coding DNA: TGTGCCAGCAGCTTAGGCCCCGGGGAGCTGTTTTTT. The encoded protein is CASSLGPGELFF.

This chain links TRBV15 with TRBJ1-4, with D uncertain. Trimming removed 0 bases from V and 5 bases from J, with 10 bases in between. The germline CDR1 and CDR2 sequences are LNHNV and YYDKDF (reference sequence). The CDR3 loop spans 15 amino acids. The CDR3 loop is CATSRDPALNEKLFF. DNA of the CDR3: TGTGCCACCAGCAGAGATCCGGCCCTAAATGAAAAACTGTTTTTT. The variable domain in full, completed from reference TRBV15 and TRBJ1-4, reads DAMVIQNPRYQVTQFGKPVTLSCSQTLNHNVMYWYQQKSSQAPKLLFHYYDKDFNNEADTPDNFQSRRPNTSFCFLDIRSPGLGDTAMYLCATSRDPALNEKLFFGSGTQLSVL.

The CDR3: CASSPIQETQYF. The CDR3 coding sequence is TGTGCCAGCAGTCCCATACAAGAGACCCAGTACTTC. The rearrangement joins TRBV12-3 or TRBV12-4 to TRBJ2-5, with D unresolved. CDR3 length equals 12 residues. Trimming took off 5 bases at V and 2 bases at J, with 6 bases between the two ends.

A few counts support this clonotype. This chain joins TRBV20-1 and TRBJ2-1, with 12 positions matching TRBD2. The CDR3 extends over 18 amino acids. V gave up 5 bases and J gave up 5 bases; unmatched junction bases: 16. The germline CDR1 and CDR2 sequences are DFQATT and SNEGSKA (reference sequence). The CDR3 DNA reads TGCAGTGCTCCGATCTACCGACTAGCGGGAGAGTCCCACAATGAGCAGTTCTTC. The encoded protein is CSAPIYRLAGESHNEQFF.

The table lists this clonotype with a few counts. The chain links TRBV5-6 to TRBJ2-1; 12 bases align to TRBD2. Unmatched junction bases numbered 8, after V lost 6 bases and J lost 7 bases. The CDR3 consists of 15 residues. CDR1 is SGHDT and CDR2 is YYEEEE in the germline V gene. The CDR3 coding sequence is TGTGCCAGCATACGGAGGACTAGCGGGAAGAATGAGCAGTTCTTC. This encodes CASIRRTSGKNEQFF.

The chain recombines TRBV2 with TRBJ2-2; D possibly matches TRBD1 or TRBD2 (5 bases each). Trimming left V 7 bases short and J 4 bases short, with 13 bases between. Germline V lookup: CDR1 SNHLY, CDR2 FYNNEI. The CDR3 length is 14 residues. DNA of the CDR3: TGTGCCAGCATACGAAAGGGACCCACCGGGGAGCTGTTTTTT. As protein: CASIRKGPTGELFF. The full variable domain, its missing parts supplied by reference TRBV2 and TRBJ2-2, is EPEVTQTPSHQVTQMGQEVILRCVPISNHLYFYWYRQILGQKVEFLVSFYNNEISEKSEIFDDQFSVERPDGSNFTLKIRSTKLEDSAMYFCASIRKGPTGELFFGEGSRLTVL.

There are a few counts of this clonotype. The V call is TRBV2, the J call TRBJ2-3; 9 nucleotides line up with TRBD2. CDR1 and CDR2 (germline): SNHLY, FYNNEI. Germline trimming cut 3 bases from V and 2 bases from J; bases unmatched to any gene: 12. The CDR3 totals 18 residues. The DNA of the CDR3 is TGTGCCAGCAGTGATACCTCAGAAAGACTAGCGGACACAGATACGCAGTATTTT. Amino acids: CASSDTSERLADTDTQYF.

The chain recombines TRBV7-2 with TRBJ1-5; the D gene is possibly TRBD1 (5 bases). CDR1 and CDR2 from the germline V gene are SGHTA and FQGNSA. The germline V and J ends were trimmed by 1 base and 11 bases, with 12 bases remaining between them. This CDR3 spans 13 amino acids. The CDR3 loop is CASSLDGLGAQHF. Here the CDR3 DNA reads TGTGCCAGCAGCTTAGACGGGTTAGGGGCCCAGCATTTT.

This clonotype was detected a few times. The chain carries TRBV29-1 and TRBJ2-1; D gene ambiguous. V was pared by 6 bases and J by 8 bases, with 17 bases between. Germline assignment: CDR1 SQVTM and CDR2 ANQGSEA. This CDR3 has 13 residues. The CDR3: CSVARIQYDEQFF. CDR3 in DNA: TGCAGCGTGGCCCGGATACAATACGATGAGCAGTTCTTC.

The sample holds a few counts of this clonotype. The rearrangement joins TRBV2 to TRBJ1-1; possible D gene TRBD1, 6 bases. Trimming removed 9 bases at V and 0 bases at J, with 11 bases between. This CDR3 has 13 residues. CDR1 is SNHLY, CDR2 FYNNEI, per germline. The CDR3 DNA is TGTGCCAGTAAGGACAGCTTGAACACTGAAGCTTTCTTT. Translating it yields CASKDSLNTEAFF.

This clonotype turned up a few times. The rearrangement joins TRBV28 to TRBJ2-3; 10 bases map to TRBD2. The CDR3 is made up of 17 amino acids. CDR1 is MDHEN, CDR2 SYDVKM, per germline. V shed 3 bases, J shed 0 bases, and the junction held 6 bases outside the gene matches. CDR3 in DNA: TGTGCCAGCAGTTTCCTTGGAGCGGGGGGGAGCACAGATACGCAGTATTTT. Protein: CASSFLGAGGSTDTQYF. The whole variable domain, filled in from reference TRBV28 and TRBJ2-3, reads DVKVTQSSRYLVKRTGEKVFLECVQDMDHENMFWYRQDPGLGLRLIYFSYDVKMKEKGDIPEGYSVSREKKERFSLILESASTNQTSMYLCASSFLGAGGSTDTQYFGPGTRLTVL.

V is TRBV7-9 and J is TRBJ2-5; no firm D call. This CDR3 is 15 amino acids long. Germline V gene lookup returns CDR1 SEHNR and CDR2 FQNEAQ (reference sequence). V lost 4 bases to trimming and J lost 2 bases, with 14 bases between them. The CDR3: CASSSEPSVQETQYF. In DNA, the CDR3 is TGTGCCAGCAGCTCAGAACCCAGCGTACAAGAGACCCAGTACTTC. The full variable domain, completed using reference TRBV7-9 and TRBJ2-5, is DTGVSQNPRHKITKRGQNVTFRCDPISEHNRLYWYRQTLGQGPEFLTYFQNEAQLEKSRLLSDRFSAERPKGSFSTLEIQRTEQGDSAMYLCASSSEPSVQETQYFGPGTRLLVL.

This clonotype occurred a few times. V and J are TRBV2 and TRBJ1-1, with D possibly TRBD1 on 5 matching bases. This CDR3 has 14 amino acids. V gave up 6 bases and J gave up 12 bases, with 23 bases separating them. The V gene's germline CDR1 is SNHLY and CDR2 FYNNEI. The CDR3 DNA is TGTGCCAGCAGCAAGGAGACGGGACCGAGGGTAACTTTCTTT. Amino acid sequence: CASSKETGPRVTFF.

V is TRBV19 and J is TRBJ1-2, with D perhaps matching TRBD1 (5 bases). Germline CDR1 and CDR2: LNHDA and SQIVND (reference sequence). Trimming stripped 9 bases from V and 4 bases from J, with 15 bases between. The CDR3 is made up of 13 amino acids. In DNA form, the CDR3 reads TGTGCCAGCCTACAGGATCGCCGCTATGGCTACACCTTC. Translation: CASLQDRRYGYTF.

This clonotype was found a few times. As DNA, the CDR3 is TGTGCCAGCAGCTTAGATCCCGCAGGGGAAGCTTTCTTT. Amino acids: CASSLDPAGEAFF. V gene TRBV5-4 combines with J gene TRBJ1-1; D might be TRBD1 (5 bases). The V end was cut by 2 bases, the J end by 8 bases, with 13 bases between. The germline CDR1 and CDR2 sequences are SGHNT and YYREEE (reference sequence). The CDR3 is 13 residues long.